Listed below are T cell receptor beta chains from one sample, sequenced in a study of blood T cell repertoires in COVID-19. Repertoires were generated with immunoSEQ multiplex PCR, while TCRdb's copy carries only in-frame clones and drops some. This table has 200,000 to 250,000 clones, roughly 90% appearing once. The sample comprised peripheral blood. The source of these receptors is a man aged 70-80 years with acute or convalescent COVID-19. CDR3s include the opening cysteine and the closing phenylalanine or tryptophan. D genes are given only for firm matches. Only part of the rows carry a size: once, few, many, or a class if the clone is expanded.

TRBJ2-3	NA	TRBV28	NA	TGTGCCAGCAGTTTATTTGTGGCAGGTCAAGCCAATACGCAGTATTTT	CASSLFVAGQANTQYF
TRBJ1-4	NA	TRBV5-4	TRBD1	TGTGCCAGCAGCTTGATAGGAGGGGGCGGTCAGGAAAAACTGTTTTTT	CASSLIGGGGQEKLFF
TRBJ2-2	few	TRBV12-3/TRBV12-4	NA	TGTGCCAGCAGTCTGAACACCGGGGAGCTGTTTTTT	CASSLNTGELFF
TRBJ1-1	NA	TRBV18	NA	TGTGCCAGCTCACCCCAGGGTTCTGGCCCTGAAGCTTTCTTT	CASSPQGSGPEAFF
TRBJ2-2	NA	TRBV4-3	TRBD2	TGCGCCAGCAGCCAAGAATCAGCGGGAGGGCTCGGGGAGCTGTTTTTT	CASSQESAGGLGELFF
TRBJ2-3	NA	TRBV7-9	TRBD2	TGTGCCAGCAGCTCAGAAGACGGCAGGACTAGGTCACAGGATACGCAGTATTTT	CASSSEDGRTRSQDTQYF
TRBJ1-4	NA	TRBV5-6	NA	TGTGCCAGCAGCCGACACAACCCACGACGGACAACTAATGAAAAACTGTTTTTT	CASSRHNPRRTTNEKLFF
TRBJ1-1	NA	TRBV20-1	NA	TGCAGTGCTAGTCCGGACAGGAACACTGAAGCTTTCTTT	CSASPDRNTEAFF
TRBJ2-1	NA	TRBV28	TRBD2	TGTGCCAGCAGTTTGAAGGGACTAGCGGGAAATATGTATGAGCAGTTCTTC	CASSLKGLAGNMYEQFF
TRBJ1-2	NA	TRBV5-1	NA	TGCGCCAGCAGCTTGGATTCTGGGGAGGGAGGCTACACCTTC	CASSLDSGEGGYTF
TRBJ1-2	NA	TRBV5-1	NA	TGCGCCAGCAGTCCTCAGGAAGCTCGTGGCTACACCTTC	CASSPQEARGYTF
TRBJ1-4	NA	TRBV5-4	TRBD1	TGTGCCAGCAGCCGGGGACAGAAAGAAAAACTGTTTTTT	CASSRGQKEKLFF
TRBJ1-1	NA	TRBV7-2	TRBD1	TGTGCCAGCAGCCCTCGACAGGGAATGAACACTGAAGCTTTCTTT	CASSPRQGMNTEAFF
TRBJ1-6	NA	TRBV27	NA	TGTGCCAGCAGTCTGAACAGGGCATATAATTCACCCCTCCACTTT	CASSLNRAYNSPLHF
TRBJ2-5	NA	TRBV10-3	TRBD1	TGTGCCATCGGCAGGGGGCCCCCAGAGACCCAGTACTTC	CAIGRGPPETQYF
TRBJ2-2	once	TRBV28	TRBD2	TGTGCCAGCAGCCTCGTGGGTAGCGGGAGATCAACCGGGGAGCTGTTTTTT	CASSLVGSGRSTGELFF
TRBJ2-5	NA	TRBV30	TRBD1	TGTGCCTGGAGTCGACAGGGCTCTATTCCCAAAGAGACCCAGTACTTC	CAWSRQGSIPKETQYF
TRBJ2-7	NA	TRBV3-1/TRBV3-2	NA	TGTGCCAGCAGCCCCTCGAGCTCCTACGAGCAGTACTTC	CASSPSSSYEQYF
TRBJ2-7	NA	TRBV7-8	NA	TGTGCCAGCAGAACTAGTAACGAGCAGTACTTC	CASRTSNEQYF
TRBJ1-1	NA	TRBV18	NA	TGTGCCAGCTCACAAACGGGGGGGAACACTGAAGCTTTCTTT	CASSQTGGNTEAFF
TRBJ2-7	NA	TRBV5-1	NA	TGCGCCAGCAGTATTTCCCCCGGGTCCTCCTACGAGCAGTACTTC	CASSISPGSSYEQYF
TRBJ2-1	NA	TRBV7-3	TRBD2	TGTGCCAGCAGCCCAAGCGGGAACAATGAGCAGTTCTTC	CASSPSGNNEQFF
TRBJ2-3	NA	TRBV6-2/TRBV6-3	TRBD1	TGTGCCAGCAGTTACCAGGGACAGCCCACAGATACGCAGTATTTT	CASSYQGQPTDTQYF
TRBJ1-1	NA	TRBV7-3	NA	TGTGCCAGCAGCTTAACGGGGGGCACTGAAGCTTTCTTT	CASSLTGGTEAFF
TRBJ1-2	NA	TRBV5-1	NA	TGCGCCAGCAGCTTTGAGACAGACTATGGCTACACCTTC	CASSFETDYGYTF
TRBJ2-7	NA	TRBV4-1	NA	TGCGCCAGCAGCCAGGACTGGCCCTCCTACGAGCAGTACTTC	CASSQDWPSYEQYF
TRBJ1-2	NA	TRBV10-3	TRBD1	TGTGCCATCAGTGCAGGGCAGGGGGACAGCTACACCTTC	CAISAGQGDSYTF
TRBJ2-2	NA	TRBV5-1	TRBD2	TGCGCCAGCAGCTCGGGACTAGCGGGAGGTACCGGGGAGCTGTTTTTT	CASSSGLAGGTGELFF
TRBJ1-1	NA	TRBV5-1	NA	TGCGCCAGCAGAGTTGGCAGCGTGAACACTGAAGCTTTCTTT	CASRVGSVNTEAFF
TRBJ1-1	once	TRBV29-1	NA	TGCAGCGTTGTAAAGGGGTTGGACACTGAAGCTTTCTTT	CSVVKGLDTEAFF
TRBJ2-5	NA	TRBV19	NA	TGTGCCAGTAGTACCTCGGTGGAAGAGACCCAGTACTTC	CASSTSVEETQYF
TRBJ2-7	NA	TRBV5-6	NA	TGTGCCAGCAGCTTTTCCGGTACCTACGAGCAGTACTTC	CASSFSGTYEQYF
TRBJ1-1	NA	TRBV19	TRBD1	TGTGCCAGTAGCCATCGACAGGGTTCGGTGGACACTGAAGCTTTCTTT	CASSHRQGSVDTEAFF
TRBJ1-5	few	TRBV2	TRBD1	TGTGCCAGCAGTGATTTGGGACAGGGGAATCAGCCCCAGCATTTT	CASSDLGQGNQPQHF
TRBJ2-1	NA	TRBV4-2	NA	TGTGCCAGCAGCCAAGATACGGGAGCATCCTACAATGAGCAGTTCTTC	CASSQDTGASYNEQFF